This entry describes one T cell receptor (beta chain). The antigen it binds to is not known. It has no much larger one-base neighbor in the sample; base qualities were not kept. This record comes from a study of OX40 agonist ivuxolimab in advanced cancers. In the study overall: The costimulatory receptor OX40 (CD134) was targeted by ivuxolimab, a fully human IgG2 agonistic monoclonal antibody. Patients were allowed to have had prior anti-PD-1, anti-PD-L1 or anti-CTLA-4 therapy, and more than 35% of the dose-escalation patients had been treated with checkpoint inhibitors. The paper reports the monotherapy dose-escalation portion (N of about 51 patients) of the phase I ivuxolimab trial. Intravenous ivuxolimab was administered to patients every 2 weeks at six dose levels: 0.01, 0.1, 0.3, 1.5, 3 and 10 mg/kg. The point of sequencing TCRbeta in the periphery was to test whether ivuxolimab changed TCR sequence diversity and drove clonal T-cell expansion. Of the 52 patients in dose escalation, about 20 had hepatocellular carcinoma, some 15 had melanoma, 9 had renal cell carcinoma and 9 had head and neck cancer. The dose-escalation cohort was 82.7% male with a mean age of about 60 years, ranging from roughly 20 to 85. Partial responses occurred in three dose-escalation patients: two with cutaneous melanoma and one with hepatocellular carcinoma. What the research found in general, with its limitations: Partial responders in the 0.1-3.0 mg/kg groups had among the lowest normalized peripheral clonal expansion, especially among CD8+ T cells. Low levels of normalized T-cell clonal expansion were also seen in some nonresponding patients. At doses from 0.1 to 3.0 mg/kg, clonal expansion was seen in both CD4+ and CD8+ blood T cells between baseline and week 6. On average, CD8+ T cells showed more expanded clones than CD4+ T cells after ivuxolimab. The antigen specificity of the peripheral T cells that underwent clonal expansion was not determined.

Patients with autoimmune disease history or receiving systemic immunosuppression were excluded from the trial. Peripheral blood for TCR sequencing was drawn from every dose cohort at baseline, at cycle 4 day 1 and at cycle 7 day 1. The samples were taken from a phase I, first-in-human, multicenter, open-label dose-escalation trial of ivuxolimab. The trial enrolled adults with locally advanced or metastatic head and neck squamous cell, hepatocellular, melanoma or renal cell carcinoma. Before TCR sequencing, CD4+ T cells and CD8+ T cells from peripheral blood were sorted into separate populations. For sequencing of the TCRbeta CDR3 region, genomic DNA was extracted from the sorted cells. TCRbeta CDR3 regions were sequenced using the immunoSEQ Assay. TCRdb took over this immuneACCESS table, retaining in-frame rearrangements with V and J assigned. Such tables are incomplete; in checked studies, under half of the missing clones stem from an unresolved V gene, and the remainder is unexplained. The sample table holds about 66,000 clones, of which about 85% were seen once. The top ten constitute 0.67% of the sample.

Reading the germline V gene gives CDR1 SGHVS and CDR2 FQNEAQ. V is reduced by 5 bases and J by 7 bases, leaving a spacing of 12 bases between them. The CDR3, from cysteine to phenylalanine, totals 14 residues. Only the CDR3 part of the read is kept: 42 bases, read in frame from the first base. The sequences come from CD4+ or CD8+ T cells sorted from blood, collected in a trial of the OX40 agonist ivuxolimab. The rearranged segments are TRBV7-8 and TRBJ1-6, with TRBD1 as a weak D call on 5 bases. This clonotype was obtained from an adult with an advanced solid tumor such as melanoma, head and neck, liver or kidney cancer. The bases read TGTGCCAGCAGCCCCGGGACGGCCAATTCACCCCTCCACTTT. This gives the protein CASSPGTANSPLHF.